A single sample is the source of the 10 T cell receptor beta chains below, sequenced in a study of identical twins. Each CDR3 protein gets one entry after TCRdb re-called the 5' RACE reads with MiXCR. The sample carries 1.5 million to 2 million distinct CDR3 sequences, under 35% recorded once. Sequencing input: cord blood. These receptors all come from a newborn girl in good health.

This chain joins TRBV3-1 and TRBJ1-1, with 8 bases that match TRBD1. This CDR3 region has 15 residues. The trim removed 7 bases at V and 1 base at J, leaving 8 bases unmatched. Germline lookup yields CDR1 LGHDT and CDR2 YNNKEL (reference sequence). For the CDR3, the DNA is TGTGCCAGCAAATTCCAGGGGGCTCCGAACACTGAAGCTTTCTTT. Amino acid sequence: CASKFQGAPNTEAFF.

This clonotype was seen only a few times. The chain links TRBV11-1 to TRBJ1-2; D remains unclear. V was pared by 3 bases and J by 6 bases, with 14 bases between. The CDR3 runs 14 residues. Germline CDR1 and CDR2: SGHAT and FQDESV (reference sequence). CDR3 nucleotides: TGTGCCAGCAGCTTCGTGAGAGGGAACGATGGCTACACCTTC. As protein: CASSFVRGNDGYTF.

In DNA form, the CDR3 reads TGTGCCAGCAGCGTAGGGGACAGCACTGAAGCTTTCTTT. Amino acid sequence: CASSVGDSTEAFF. The chain links TRBV9 to TRBJ1-1; 7 nucleotides match TRBD1. V lost 0 bases, J lost 4 bases, and 0 bases stayed unmatched. Germline V CDR1 and CDR2: SGDLS, YYNGEE. The CDR3 covers 13 residues.

In this sample, this clonotype turned up a few times. The rearrangement uses TRBV27 and TRBJ2-4; 11 nucleotides align to TRBD1. This CDR3 contains 14 residues. V trimming: 4 bases; J trimming: 6 bases; junction bases outside the gene matches: 2. Germline V gene sequence: CDR1 MNHEY, CDR2 SMNVEV (reference sequence). The CDR3 sequence is CASSSGTGGNIQYF. The CDR3 DNA reads as TGTGCCAGCAGTTCTGGGACAGGGGGAAACATTCAGTACTTC.

This clonotype has a handful of counts. The V gene is TRBV7-9, the J gene TRBJ2-7, with 10 positions matching TRBD2. The V gene end was trimmed by 1 base and the J gene end by 0 bases; junction bases not matched to a gene: 6. From germline, CDR1 is SEHNR and CDR2 FQNEAQ (reference sequence). This CDR3 contains 17 residues. CDR3 sequence reads: CASSLGYSGGISYEQYF. The CDR3 coding sequence is TGTGCCAGCAGCTTAGGATATAGCGGGGGGATCTCCTACGAGCAGTACTTC.

This clonotype has only one observation. This chain connects TRBV4-1 to TRBJ1-1, with D perhaps TRBD1 (5 bases). The CDR3 spans 17 residues. Deletions cut 0 bases from V and 0 bases from J, with 14 bases between. Germline CDR1 reads MGHRA; CDR2 reads YSYEKL. The CDR3 region has the DNA TGCGCCAGCAGCCAAGATTTGACAGCCCACATGAACACTGAAGCTTTCTTT. Translation: CASSQDLTAHMNTEAFF.

This chain links TRBV18 with TRBJ1-5; TRBD1 aligns across 7 bases. The CDR3 contains 14 residues. Looked up from germline, CDR1 is KGHSH and CDR2 is LQKENI. Trimming at V came to 5 bases and at J to 6 bases, leaving 7 bases not matched to a gene. The CDR3 DNA follows: TGTGCCAGCTCAGCCGACAGGGAAGCTCAGCCCCAGCATTTT. Translated, it gives CASSADREAQPQHF.

A remark on this clonotype: One end of the junction fails to match germline, which may point to a read error. J is TRBJ1-2 and V is TRBV20-1; 10 nucleotides line up with TRBD1. The germline CDR1 and CDR2 sequences are DFQATT and SNEGSKA (reference sequence). The CDR3 runs to 17 residues. CDR3 protein: CSARDRVTGGESYDYTF. CDR3 DNA sequence: TGCAGTGCTAGAGATCGGGTGACAGGGGGCGAAAGCTATGACTACACCTTC.

This chain joins TRBV20-1 and TRBJ2-3; 7 nucleotides agree with TRBD2. V shed 0 bases and J 0 bases; nucleotides not matched to a gene: 6. Germline values: CDR1 DFQATT, CDR2 SNEGSKA (reference sequence). The CDR3 length is 16 residues. The CDR3 region has the DNA TGCAGTGCTAGAGATATTAGCGGGCTAAGCACAGATACGCAGTATTTT. Its protein product is CSARDISGLSTDTQYF.

A note on this clonotype: Given a much more abundant clone one base away, this may be a read error. This chain connects TRBV12-3 or TRBV12-4 to TRBJ2-5; D is possibly TRBD1 (6 bases). The CDR3 length is 14 residues. The germline V and J ends were trimmed by 4 bases and 11 bases, with 20 bases remaining between them. CDR3 sequence reads: CASSYREYRDEQYF. DNA of the CDR3: TGTGCCAGCAGTTACAGGGAATACCGGGATGAGCAGTACTTC.